One and the same sample provided the 11 T cell receptor beta chains below, sequenced in a study of cytotoxic CD8 clonotypes in ibrutinib-treated CLL. The assay was immunoSEQ multiplex PCR, and TCRdb's table has in-frame clones only and misses some. This table has about 12,000 clones, approximately 59% appearing once. The sample here was PBMCs, taken before ibrutinib treatment. The receptor source for this set is a human donor with chronic lymphocytic leukemia.

The table lists this clone with a few counts. The rearrangement links TRBV5-1 to TRBJ1-2, with D possibly matching TRBD1 (5 bases). Germline CDR1 reads SGHRS; CDR2 reads YFSETQ. The CDR3 loop spans 14 amino acids. V shed 0 bases and J shed 8 bases, with 14 bases lying between them. CDR3 amino acids: CASSLDQGYGGYTF. The DNA of the CDR3 is TGCGCCAGCAGCTTGGACCAGGGATATGGCGGCTACACCTTC.

The V call is TRBV6-5, the J call TRBJ1-1; 7 nucleotides agree with TRBD1. J was trimmed by 6 bases and V by 2 bases; bases with no gene match: 9. This CDR3 is 15 amino acids long. Germline V gives CDR1 MNHEY, CDR2 SVGAGI. CDR3 amino acids: CASSYTRGQGAEAFF. DNA for the CDR3: TGTGCCAGCAGTTACACTCGGGGTCAGGGGGCTGAAGCTTTCTTT.

The chain has TRBV2 and TRBJ2-5; D may be TRBD2 (6 bases). This CDR3 comprises 15 residues. CDR1 is SNHLY and CDR2 is FYNNEI in the germline V gene. V was pared by 9 bases and J by 1 base, with 18 bases between. The CDR3 coding sequence is TGTGCCAGTACGAATGAGGGCGGGGCCCAAGAGACCCAGTACTTC. Its protein product is CASTNEGGAQETQYF.

The chain recombines TRBV30 with TRBJ1-3; possible D gene TRBD1, 6 bases. The CDR3 loop spans 14 amino acids. The germline V and J ends were trimmed by 8 bases and 0 bases, with 14 bases remaining between them. Per the germline V gene, CDR1 is GTSNPN and CDR2 is SVGIG (reference sequence). CDR3 region: CARGASFSGNTIYF. In DNA form, the CDR3 reads TGTGCCCGGGGGGCCAGCTTCTCTGGAAACACCATATATTTT.

The genes are TRBV28 and TRBJ2-7, with TRBD1 matching 8 bases. Germline CDR1 is MDHEN and CDR2 is SYDVKM. The CDR3 has 14 residues. The ends lost 3 bases at V and 3 bases at J; junction bases unmatched: 4. The CDR3 protein is CASSLRTGIYEQYF. CDR3 nucleotide sequence: TGTGCCAGCAGTTTGAGGACAGGGATCTACGAGCAGTACTTC.

The chain uses TRBV5-1 and TRBJ1-6; D might be TRBD1 (5 bases). The CDR3 is 16 residues long. The V end lost 4 bases, the J end lost 3 bases, and 14 bases lay between the germline ends. Germline CDR1 is SGHRS and CDR2 is YFSETQ. The CDR3: CASSTAGPNYNSPLHF. In nucleotides, the CDR3 is TGCGCCAGCAGCACCGCGGGACCGAACTATAATTCACCCCTCCACTTT.

This clone was seen more than once but under ten times. V and J are TRBV15 and TRBJ1-1, with D unresolved. From germline, CDR1 is LNHNV and CDR2 YYDKDF (reference sequence). The ends were cut back, 3 bases at V and 6 bases at J, with 5 bases in the middle. The CDR3 covers 11 residues. CDR3 sequence (DNA): TGTGCCACCAGCAGGGGATCTGAAGCTTTCTTT. Its translation is CATSRGSEAFF.

This clone appeared once. The rearrangement joins TRBV5-6 to TRBJ1-1, with D unclear. Between the trimmed V and J ends, which lost 0 bases and 3 bases, there was a span of 15 bases. Germline values: CDR1 SGHDT, CDR2 YYEEEE. CDR3 size: 16 residues. The CDR3 nucleotides are TGTGCCAGCAGCTTGGGGTTGAGGGCCGTGGACACTGAAGCTTTCTTT. Protein: CASSLGLRAVDTEAFF.

The V call is TRBV19, the J call TRBJ2-7; 10 nucleotides line up with TRBD2. This CDR3 has 17 amino acids. V lost 3 bases, J lost 0 bases, and 8 bases stayed unmatched. Germline V lookup: CDR1 LNHDA, CDR2 SQIVND (reference sequence). This chain's CDR3 is CASSMFSGGTHSYEQYF. The CDR3 DNA sequence: TGTGCCAGTAGTATGTTTAGCGGGGGGACACACTCCTACGAGCAGTACTTC.

This clone was observed a few times. The DNA of the CDR3 is TGTGCCACCAGCAGAGGGGACGGTAACTATGGCTACACCTTC. It translates to CATSRGDGNYGYTF. The gene calls are TRBV15 and TRBJ1-2; D is perhaps TRBD1 (5 bases). This CDR3 contains 14 residues. V was trimmed by 1 base and J by 1 base, leaving 7 bases between them. CDR1 is LNHNV, CDR2 YYDKDF, per germline (reference sequence). Variable domain in full (rest from reference TRBV15 and TRBJ1-2): DAMVIQNPRYQVTQFGKPVTLSCSQTLNHNVMYWYQQKSSQAPKLLFHYYDKDFNNEADTPDNFQSRRPNTSFCFLDIRSPGLGDTAMYLCATSRGDGNYGYTFGSGTRLTVV.

The chain recombines TRBV2 with TRBJ2-1; tentatively, D is TRBD1 (6 bases). Trimming left V 5 bases short and J 10 bases short, with 12 bases between. In germline, CDR1 is SNHLY, CDR2 FYNNEI. This CDR3 region has 12 residues. The CDR3 sequence is CASSYREREQFF. The CDR3 DNA follows: TGTGCCAGCAGTTACAGGGAGCGGGAGCAGTTCTTC.